A single sample gave rise to the 24 T cell receptor beta chains below, sequenced in a study of cytomegalovirus exposure and HLA in healthy donors. 13 Jbeta primers and 60 Vbeta primers were used for the PCR. Repertoires were generated with immunoSEQ multiplex PCR, while TCRdb's copy carries only in-frame clones and drops some. The repertoire holds 110,000 or so clones, with 81% as singletons. Source material: PBMCs. The receptor set was obtained from a woman in her forties in good health and CMV-seronegative.

The rearrangement links TRBV9 to TRBJ2-7; D might be TRBD2 (6 bases). The CDR3 has 14 residues. Germline CDR1 is SGDLS and CDR2 is YYNGEE. Trimming left V 4 bases short and J 3 bases short, with 14 bases between. In nucleotides, the CDR3 is TGTGCCAGCAGCTCCCCGGGACTTGACTACGAGCAGTACTTC. Its translation: CASSSPGLDYEQYF.

This clone was recorded once. The chain couples TRBV5-1 to TRBJ1-2, with D possibly being TRBD1 (5 bases). The V gene lost 0 bases and the J gene lost 4 bases, with 7 bases spanning the gap. The CDR3 is 13 amino acids. Germline V gives CDR1 SGHRS, CDR2 YFSETQ. For the CDR3, the DNA is TGCGCCAGCAGCTTGGACAGGATCTATGGCTACACCTTC. Protein: CASSLDRIYGYTF.

Comment on this clone: Other DNA sequences from this sample encode an identical CDR3 as well. The rearrangement uses TRBV2 and TRBJ2-4, with a possible D match to TRBD1 (5 bases). The ends were cut back, 1 base at V and 0 bases at J, with 7 bases in the middle. The CDR3 contains 15 residues. Germline CDR1 reads SNHLY; CDR2 reads FYNNEI. The CDR3 DNA reads as TGTGCCAGCAGTGAAGGGGGCCTAGCCAAAAACATTCAGTACTTC. Translation: CASSEGGLAKNIQYF.

This clone was recorded once. The chain joins TRBV2 to TRBJ2-5; 12 bases align to TRBD2. V lost 3 bases, J lost 5 bases, and 7 bases stayed unmatched. The CDR3 spans 16 residues. The germline V gene has CDR1 SNHLY and CDR2 FYNNEI. CDR3 residues: CASSESSGGASETQYF. CDR3 in DNA: TGTGCCAGCAGTGAGTCTAGCGGGGGGGCCAGTGAGACCCAGTACTTC.

This clone has a single count. DNA for the CDR3: TGTGCCAGTAGCAGTAGCGGGAGCCTTTCCTACAATGAGCAGTTCTTC. Residues: CASSSSGSLSYNEQFF. The genes are TRBV19 and TRBJ2-1; 9 nucleotides line up with TRBD2. Germline values: CDR1 LNHDA, CDR2 SQIVND (reference sequence). This CDR3 spans 16 amino acids. Trimming cost V 6 bases and J 1 base; bases outside gene matches: 7.

The chain joins TRBV2 to TRBJ2-6, with 8 bases lining up with TRBD1. CDR1 and CDR2 from the germline V gene are SNHLY and FYNNEI. The CDR3 spans 16 residues. V lost 6 bases to trimming and J lost 4 bases; unmatched junction nucleotides: 8. The CDR3 loop reads CASRDREADGANVLTF. The CDR3 nucleotides read TGTGCCAGCAGGGACAGGGAGGCGGACGGGGCCAACGTCCTGACTTTC.

The chain has TRBV27 and TRBJ2-5, with 13 bases fitting TRBD2. The germline gives CDR1 MNHEY, CDR2 SMNVEV (reference sequence). This CDR3 comprises 15 residues. After removal of 6 bases from V and 2 bases from J, the junction contained 3 bases not matched to a gene. CDR3 bases: TGTGCCAGCAGAAGGGGACTAGCGGGACAAGAGACCCAGTACTTC. The encoded protein is CASRRGLAGQETQYF.

The chain carries TRBV6-5 and TRBJ2-7, with D unresolved. The CDR3 length is 14 residues. Trimming cost V 7 bases and J 1 base, with 14 bases left between them. Germline V gene lookup returns CDR1 MNHEY and CDR2 SVGAGI. Here the CDR3 reads CASIGFEESYEQYF. CDR3 in DNA: TGTGCCAGCATCGGTTTTGAGGAGTCCTACGAGCAGTACTTC.

This clone has only one observation. DNA of the CDR3: TGCGCCAGCAGCCAAAGGACAGGGGACGGCACTGAAGCTTTCTTT. Protein product: CASSQRTGDGTEAFF. The chain links TRBV5-1 to TRBJ1-1, with 9 bases matching TRBD1. The CDR3 runs to 15 residues. The germline CDR1 and CDR2 sequences are SGHRS and YFSETQ. Losses at the gene ends were 4 bases for V and 4 bases for J; bases not matched to a gene: 8.

The rearrangement links TRBV5-1 to TRBJ2-5, with 11 bases lining up with TRBD2. The V segment lost 1 base and the J segment 2 bases; nucleotides outside the gene matches: 4. CDR1 and CDR2 from the germline V gene are SGHRS and YFSETQ. This CDR3 contains 16 residues. The CDR3 reads CASSLTSGGLQETQYF. The CDR3, as DNA: TGCGCCAGCAGCTTGACTAGCGGGGGACTACAAGAGACCCAGTACTTC.

The J gene is TRBJ2-7, the V gene TRBV5-1; TRBD1 agrees at 8 bases. CDR1 and CDR2 from the germline V gene are SGHRS and YFSETQ. This CDR3 spans 15 amino acids. J lost 2 bases, V lost 2 bases, and 6 bases had no gene match. The CDR3 loop is CASSLLDRETYEQYF. CDR3 DNA sequence: TGCGCCAGCAGCTTACTGGACAGGGAGACCTACGAGCAGTACTTC.

The chain has TRBV4-1 and TRBJ2-3, with D unresolved. Germline V gene sequence: CDR1 MGHRA, CDR2 YSYEKL. Trimming took off 0 bases at V and 2 bases at J, with 9 bases between the two ends. This CDR3 spans 15 amino acids. CDR3 nucleotide sequence: TGCGCCAGCAGCCAAGAATTTCCCCACACAGATACGCAGTATTTT. Encoded protein: CASSQEFPHTDTQYF.

Comments on this clone: The identical CDR3 is also encoded by other nucleotide sequences in the sample. This chain uses TRBV6-5 with TRBJ2-5; no clear D gene. There are 11 residues in the CDR3. Germline CDR1 is MNHEY and CDR2 is SVGAGI. Trimming stripped 8 bases from V and 5 bases from J, with 9 bases between. CDR3 nucleotides: TGTGCCAGCGGGCCCCACGAGACCCAGTACTTC. It encodes CASGPHETQYF.

The V gene is TRBV5-1, the J gene TRBJ1-1; D is uncertain. The germline V gene encodes CDR1 SGHRS and CDR2 YFSETQ. V gave up 2 bases and J gave up 4 bases, with 6 bases separating them. The CDR3 totals 12 residues. In DNA, the CDR3 is TGCGCCAGCAGCTTACCGAGCACTGAAGCTTTCTTT. The encoded protein is CASSLPSTEAFF. The full variable domain, in which reference TRBV5-1 and TRBJ1-1 provide the parts outside the CDR3, is KAGVTQTPRYLIKTRGQQVTLSCSPISGHRSVSWYQQTPGQGLQFLFEYFSETQRNKGNFPGRFSGRQFSNSRSEMNVSTLELGDSALYLCASSLPSTEAFFGQGTRLTVV.

The chain carries TRBV7-9 and TRBJ2-7; D possibly corresponds to TRBD2 (5 bases). Per the germline V gene, CDR1 is SEHNR and CDR2 is FQNEAQ (reference sequence). V dropped 1 base and J dropped 6 bases, with 7 bases sitting between them. CDR3 length equals 12 residues. CDR3 amino acids: CASSLVLGEQYF. CDR3 in DNA: TGTGCCAGCAGCTTAGTACTAGGCGAGCAGTACTTC.

This chain joins TRBV7-9 and TRBJ2-1, with TRBD1 matching 7 bases. J was trimmed by 9 bases and V by 1 base; bases with no gene match: 6. The CDR3 length is 14 residues. Germline V gene data show CDR1 as SEHNR and CDR2 as FQNEAQ (reference sequence). CDR3 nucleotide sequence: TGTGCCAGCAGCTTAGTGTCTAGGGGGCGTGAGCAGTTCTTC. It specifies CASSLVSRGREQFF. Full variable domain (missing parts from reference TRBV7-9 and TRBJ2-1): DTGVSQNPRHKITKRGQNVTFRCDPISEHNRLYWYRQTLGQGPEFLTYFQNEAQLEKSRLLSDRFSAERPKGSFSTLEIQRTEQGDSAMYLCASSLVSRGREQFFGPGTRLTVL.

The CDR3 DNA sequence: TGTGCCAGCAGCTCGCTTACGGGGACAGACTCGAGCACAGATACGCAGTATTTT. As protein: CASSSLTGTDSSTDTQYF. The chain recombines TRBV7-9 with TRBJ2-3; TRBD1 aligns across 7 bases. V was clipped by 4 bases and J by 0 bases; unmatched bases: 13. Germline V gene sequence: CDR1 SEHNR, CDR2 FQNEAQ (reference sequence). The CDR3 has 18 amino acids.

The gene calls are TRBV20-1 and TRBJ2-1; D is ambiguous. The germline V and J ends were trimmed by 7 bases and 7 bases, with 11 bases remaining between them. Germline V gives CDR1 DFQATT, CDR2 SNEGSKA (reference sequence). There are 11 residues in the CDR3. CDR3 region: CSVPRLNEQFF. Here the CDR3 DNA reads TGCAGTGTGCCCAGATTGAATGAGCAGTTCTTC.

The rearrangement uses TRBV10-1 and TRBJ1-2; 10 nucleotides agree with TRBD1. The germline gives CDR1 WNHNN, CDR2 SYGVQD (reference sequence). The CDR3 sequence is 17 residues long. With V trimmed by 0 bases and J by 4 bases, 8 bases remained unmatched. CDR3 nucleotides: TGCGCCAGCAGTGAGTCAAAGAGGACAGGGGGGTTCTATGGCTACACCTTC. It codes for CASSESKRTGGFYGYTF.

The chain recombines TRBV6-1 with TRBJ1-2; D unresolved. CDR1 is MNHNS and CDR2 is SASEGT in the germline V gene. V lost 3 bases and J 8 bases, leaving 10 bases between the germline ends. The CDR3 runs 12 residues. CDR3 sequence (DNA): TGTGCCAGCAGTGACAGGTTTGGGGGCTACACCTTC. Translated, it gives CASSDRFGGYTF.

This clone was seen just once. V usage is TRBV2 and J usage is TRBJ1-1; 8 positions agree with TRBD1. The ends lost 6 bases at V and 0 bases at J; junction bases unmatched: 12. The V gene's germline CDR1 is SNHLY and CDR2 FYNNEI. The CDR3 runs 17 residues. The CDR3 region is CASRFDRGQVMNTEAFF. The CDR3 DNA reads as TGTGCCAGCAGATTCGACAGGGGCCAAGTAATGAACACTGAAGCTTTCTTT.

J is TRBJ1-1 and V is TRBV19, with D unresolved. Looked up from germline, CDR1 is LNHDA and CDR2 is SQIVND (reference sequence). Between the trimmed V and J ends, which lost 3 bases and 6 bases, there was a span of 14 bases. The CDR3 contains 14 residues. As DNA, the CDR3 is TGTGCCAGTAGTATCTCCCGGTTAGTAGCTGAAGCTTTCTTT. Translation: CASSISRLVAEAFF.

The rearrangement uses TRBV28 and TRBJ2-7; 7 bases map to TRBD1. The V gene end was trimmed by 6 bases and the J gene end by 2 bases; junction bases not matched to a gene: 4. Germline CDR1 is MDHEN and CDR2 is SYDVKM. CDR3 length: 13 residues. CDR3 protein: CASSRDSPYEQYF. The CDR3 DNA reads as TGTGCCAGCAGCCGGGACAGCCCCTACGAGCAGTACTTC.

This clone was recorded once. The rearrangement links TRBV5-1 to TRBJ2-7; 11 nucleotides align to TRBD2. The CDR3 consists of 14 residues. J lost 7 bases, V lost 6 bases, and 9 bases had no gene match. Germline-derived CDR1 and CDR2 are SGHRS and YFSETQ. The chain's CDR3 is CASNLAGGPGEQYF. CDR3 DNA: TGCGCCAGCAATTTAGCGGGGGGGCCTGGGGAGCAGTACTTC.